Shown below are 8 T cell receptor beta chains from a single sample sequenced in a study of cytomegalovirus exposure and HLA in healthy donors. The PCR had 60 Vbeta and 13 Jbeta primers. Clones were read by immunoSEQ multiplex PCR, and TCRdb kept only the in-frame ones, dropping some. The profile shows roughly 170,000 clones, almost 85% of them singletons. Sequenced input: PBMCs. All receptors derive from a girl aged 10-17 years in good health and CMV-seropositive.

This rearrangement joins TRBV5-4 to TRBJ2-7; 10 bases agree with TRBD2. CDR1 is SGHNT, CDR2 YYREEE, per germline (reference sequence). This CDR3 contains 16 residues. V shed 4 bases, J shed 2 bases, and the junction held 9 bases outside the gene matches. Here the CDR3 DNA reads TGTGCCAGCAGCGGGGGGGGGCTAGCGGGGGCCTACGAGCAGTACTTC. This sequence encodes CASSGGGLAGAYEQYF. The entire variable domain, with the rest obtained from reference TRBV5-4 and TRBJ2-7, is as follows: ETGVTQSPTHLIKTRGQQVTLRCSSQSGHNTVSWYQQALGQGPQFIFQYYREEENGRGNFPPRFSGLQFPNYSSELNVNALELDDSALYLCASSGGGLAGAYEQYFGPGTRLTVT.

This clone showed up just once. V usage is TRBV5-6 and J usage is TRBJ2-5, with 10 bases identical to TRBD1. The J call could be wrong; TRBJ2-7 is a better fit for the DNA end. This CDR3 has 14 residues. CDR1 and CDR2 from the germline V gene are SGHDT and YYEEEE. CDR3 DNA sequence: TGTGCCAGCAGCGAGACAGGGGGCGGGTACGAGCAGTACTTC. Residues: CASSETGGGYEQYF.

Remarks on this clone: The same CDR3 is also encoded by other DNA sequences in this sample. The chain links TRBV10-3 to TRBJ2-7; D perhaps matches TRBD2 (5 bases). This CDR3 comprises 16 residues. Per germline, CDR1 ENHRY and CDR2 SYGVKD. Trimming pared 2 bases from V and 0 bases from J, leaving 14 bases between. CDR3 residues: CAISEIEGFRSYEQYF. In DNA, the CDR3 is TGTGCCATCAGTGAGATCGAGGGCTTTCGCTCCTACGAGCAGTACTTC.

This chain connects TRBV5-1 to TRBJ2-5; tentatively, D is TRBD1 (6 bases). Judging by the DNA end, TRBJ2-7 fits better; the J call may be wrong. This CDR3 has 16 amino acids. The germline CDR1 and CDR2 sequences are SGHRS and YFSETQ. Here the CDR3 DNA reads TGCGCCAGCAGCGGAATACGGGACAAGAGGACCTACGAGCAGTACTTC. It encodes CASSGIRDKRTYEQYF.

The chain links TRBV4-1 to TRBJ1-3, with a weak D call TRBD1 (5 bases). The germline CDR1 and CDR2 sequences are MGHRA and YSYEKL. V lost 4 bases, J lost 5 bases, and 21 bases lay in between. This CDR3 is 17 amino acids long. CDR3 nucleotides: TGCGCCAGCAGCCCGTCAGGGTCACACATTCTCCGAAACACCATATATTTT. This encodes CASSPSGSHILRNTIYF.

The chain employs TRBV4-2 and TRBJ1-3; the D gene is possibly TRBD1 (5 bases). V lost 5 bases, J lost 4 bases, and 21 bases lay in between. This CDR3 contains 17 residues. CDR1 and CDR2 (germline): LGHNA, YNFKEQ. This CDR3 reads CASSSSQGRVVGNTIYF. Written as DNA, the CDR3 is TGTGCCAGCAGCTCATCCCAGGGCAGGGTGGTGGGAAACACCATATATTTT.

This chain joins TRBV9 and TRBJ1-1; TRBD1 matches 8 bases. V lost 3 bases and J lost 1; bases outside the gene matches: 5. This CDR3 spans 15 amino acids. Germline CDR1 SGDLS, CDR2 YYNGEE. The CDR3, as DNA: TGTGCCAGCAGCGCCGCAACAGGGGGGAACACTGAAGCTTTCTTT. Its translation is CASSAATGGNTEAFF.

The chain joins TRBV27 to TRBJ2-1, with a possible D match to TRBD1 (5 bases). Trimming took 6 bases from V and 8 from J, leaving 14 bases between them. The CDR3 sequence is 13 residues long. Germline values: CDR1 MNHEY, CDR2 SMNVEV (reference sequence). This CDR3 is CASRAKGVDEQFF. CDR3 nucleotide sequence: TGTGCCAGCAGGGCCAAAGGGGTAGATGAGCAGTTCTTC.